Listed below are T cell receptor beta chains from one sample, sequenced in a study of blood T cell repertoires in COVID-19. Assay: immunoSEQ multiplex PCR; the TCRdb copy retains only in-frame clones and omits some. The repertoire consists of roughly 100,000 clones, with roughly 90% occurring once and the leading ten covering approximately 1.8%. Material for sequencing was peripheral blood. The origin of the receptors is a man older than 75 with acute or convalescent COVID-19. Each CDR3 is given with its conserved first and last residue. D genes are given only for firm matches. The listing skips clone size in some rows; elsewhere it reads once, few, many or a size class.

len: 14; d_gene: TRBD1; j_gene: TRBJ2-7; abundance: .; v_gene: TRBV5-1; CDR3nt: TGCGCCAGCAGCTCGGGGGACAGGGGCTACGAGCAGTACTTC; CDR3aa: CASSSGDRGYEQYF
len: 11; d_gene: .; j_gene: TRBJ2-5; abundance: .; v_gene: TRBV29-1; CDR3nt: TGCAGCGTTGAAGATGGGCCGACCCAGTACTTC; CDR3aa: CSVEDGPTQYF
len: 16; d_gene: TRBD1; j_gene: TRBJ1-3; abundance: .; v_gene: TRBV10-3; CDR3nt: TGTGCCATCAGTGAGTCCAGACAGGGGTCAGGAAACACCATATATTTT; CDR3aa: CAISESRQGSGNTIYF
len: 16; d_gene: TRBD1; j_gene: TRBJ2-1; abundance: .; v_gene: TRBV7-2; CDR3nt: TGTGCCAGCAGCTTAGTAGGGGGACAGGGTTACAATGAGCAGTTCTTC; CDR3aa: CASSLVGGQGYNEQFF
len: 11; d_gene: TRBD2; j_gene: TRBJ2-7; abundance: once; v_gene: TRBV12-3/TRBV12-4; CDR3nt: TGTGCCAGCGGGACTAGTTACGAGCAGTACTTC; CDR3aa: CASGTSYEQYF
len: 17; d_gene: TRBD1; j_gene: TRBJ1-5; abundance: .; v_gene: TRBV4-1; CDR3nt: TGCGCCAGCAGCCAAGAAGGGACAGGGGTCGGGGATCAGCCCCAGCATTTT; CDR3aa: CASSQEGTGVGDQPQHF
len: 14; d_gene: TRBD1; j_gene: TRBJ2-7; abundance: .; v_gene: TRBV10-3; CDR3nt: TGTGCCATCCGAACCGGGACAGGATCCTACGAGCAGTACTTC; CDR3aa: CAIRTGTGSYEQYF
len: 14; d_gene: TRBD1; j_gene: TRBJ1-2; abundance: .; v_gene: TRBV5-4; CDR3nt: TGTGCCAGCACCACAGGGGGCGGTAGCTATGGCTACACCTTC; CDR3aa: CASTTGGGSYGYTF
len: 14; d_gene: TRBD1; j_gene: TRBJ1-1; abundance: .; v_gene: TRBV5-5; CDR3nt: TGTGCCAGCAGCCGACAGGGCGCGAACACTGAAGCTTTCTTT; CDR3aa: CASSRQGANTEAFF
len: 15; d_gene: TRBD1; j_gene: TRBJ1-5; abundance: .; v_gene: TRBV19; CDR3nt: TGTGCCAGTAGTATTGGGACAGGGGGTCGTCAGCCCCAGCATTTT; CDR3aa: CASSIGTGGRQPQHF
len: 16; d_gene: .; j_gene: TRBJ2-2; abundance: .; v_gene: TRBV7-9; CDR3nt: TGTGCCAGCAGTGATACGGGTTACGCGAACACCGGGGAGCTGTTTTTT; CDR3aa: CASSDTGYANTGELFF
len: 14; d_gene: TRBD1; j_gene: TRBJ2-7; abundance: .; v_gene: TRBV28; CDR3nt: TGTGCCAGCAGCCTAGACAGGGTAAGGGACGAGCAGTACTTC; CDR3aa: CASSLDRVRDEQYF
len: 16; d_gene: .; j_gene: TRBJ2-1; abundance: .; v_gene: TRBV6-4; CDR3nt: TGTGCCAGCGCCCCCCATGGAGGTCCAAACTACAATGAGCAGTTCTTC; CDR3aa: CASAPHGGPNYNEQFF
len: 14; d_gene: .; j_gene: TRBJ2-2; abundance: .; v_gene: TRBV6-6; CDR3nt: TGTGCCAGCAGGGACGGGAGCCGAACCGGGGAGCTGTTTTTT; CDR3aa: CASRDGSRTGELFF